The rows below give T cell receptor beta chains drawn from one sample of a study of CD8+ T cells in alopecia areata. Sequenced by immunoSEQ multiplex PCR; TCRdb stores in-frame clones only, minus some. The sample records a few hundred thousand clones, roughly three fifths being singletons. The specimen comprised CD4+ T cells sorted from blood, sampled between weeks 44 and 45, from a patient treated with tofacitinib. All receptors derive from a human donor with alopecia areata. CDR3s include the opening cysteine and the closing phenylalanine or tryptophan. Each record gives: D gene, V gene, J gene, clone size, CDR3 protein, CDR3 DNA. D genes are given only for firm matches. The size of a clone is reported for some rows only, either as once, few or many, or as a class for expanded clones.

d_call: -
v_call: TRBV7-6
j_call: TRBJ2-5
clone_size: -
cdr3_aa: CASSLDGIETQYF
cdr3_nt: TGTGCCAGCAGCTTAGACGGGATTGAGACCCAGTACTTC

d_call: -
v_call: TRBV10-3
j_call: TRBJ1-2
clone_size: few
cdr3_aa: CARANYTF
cdr3_nt: TGTGCCAGGGCGAACTACACCTTC

d_call: -
v_call: TRBV29-1
j_call: TRBJ1-1
clone_size: few
cdr3_aa: CSVLSGNLNTEAFF
cdr3_nt: TGCAGCGTCTTATCAGGGAACCTGAACACTGAAGCTTTCTTT

d_call: -
v_call: TRBV14
j_call: TRBJ1-2
clone_size: -
cdr3_aa: CASSPTNSYGYTF
cdr3_nt: TGTGCCAGCAGCCCTACCAACAGTTATGGCTACACCTTC

d_call: -
v_call: TRBV5-1
j_call: TRBJ2-1
clone_size: -
cdr3_aa: CASSLGNNNEQFF
cdr3_nt: TGCGCCAGCAGCTTGGGGAATAACAATGAGCAGTTCTTC

d_call: TRBD2
v_call: TRBV9
j_call: TRBJ2-1
clone_size: -
cdr3_aa: CASSVEERGRGNEQFF
cdr3_nt: TGTGCCAGCAGCGTTGAGGAGCGGGGAAGGGGCAATGAGCAGTTCTTC

d_call: TRBD1
v_call: TRBV14
j_call: TRBJ1-2
clone_size: -
cdr3_aa: CASSQGMLTGRPVNYGYTF
cdr3_nt: TGTGCCAGCAGCCAAGGGATGTTGACAGGGCGCCCTGTGAACTATGGCTACACCTTC

d_call: -
v_call: TRBV7-2
j_call: TRBJ2-3
clone_size: -
cdr3_aa: CASKSAGSTDTQYF
cdr3_nt: TGTGCCAGTAAAAGCGCGGGGAGCACAGATACGCAGTATTTT

d_call: -
v_call: TRBV9
j_call: TRBJ2-1
clone_size: -
cdr3_aa: CASSARAGDEQFF
cdr3_nt: TGTGCCAGCAGCGCCAGGGCCGGGGATGAGCAGTTCTTC

d_call: TRBD2
v_call: TRBV6-1
j_call: TRBJ2-7
clone_size: few
cdr3_aa: CASSEDGLAFSYEQYF
cdr3_nt: TGTGCCAGCAGTGAGGACGGACTAGCGTTCTCCTACGAGCAGTACTTC

d_call: -
v_call: TRBV15
j_call: TRBJ1-6
clone_size: -
cdr3_aa: CATSARPSSPLHF
cdr3_nt: TGTGCCACCAGCGCTCGACCGAGTTCACCCCTCCACTTT

d_call: -
v_call: TRBV5-1
j_call: TRBJ2-1
clone_size: few
cdr3_aa: CASSLHPGQGNNEQFF
cdr3_nt: TGCGCCAGCAGTCTGCACCCGGGACAAGGAAACAATGAGCAGTTCTTC

d_call: -
v_call: TRBV29-1
j_call: TRBJ2-5
clone_size: once
cdr3_aa: CSGGFERATQYF
cdr3_nt: TGCAGCGGAGGGTTTGAGCGGGCGACCCAGTACTTC

d_call: -
v_call: TRBV29-1
j_call: TRBJ1-1
clone_size: -
cdr3_aa: CSVEGQRNTEAFF
cdr3_nt: TGCAGCGTTGAAGGACAGCGTAACACTGAAGCTTTCTTT

d_call: -
v_call: TRBV12-5
j_call: TRBJ2-1
clone_size: few
cdr3_aa: CASGLVRVLPYNEQFF
cdr3_nt: TGTGCTAGTGGTTTGGTACGGGTCCTACCCTACAATGAGCAGTTCTTC

d_call: -
v_call: TRBV25-1
j_call: TRBJ1-1
clone_size: -
cdr3_aa: CASSEWRGRNTEAFF
cdr3_nt: TGTGCCAGCAGTGAATGGAGAGGGAGGAACACTGAAGCTTTCTTT

d_call: TRBD1
v_call: TRBV10-3
j_call: TRBJ1-5
clone_size: -
cdr3_aa: CAISESGQGAANQPQHF
cdr3_nt: TGTGCCATCAGTGAATCTGGACAGGGTGCTGCCAATCAGCCCCAGCATTTT

d_call: -
v_call: TRBV30
j_call: TRBJ1-2
clone_size: -
cdr3_aa: CAWSKPGGYGYTF
cdr3_nt: TGTGCCTGGAGTAAACCGGGAGGGTATGGCTACACCTTC

d_call: -
v_call: TRBV10-1
j_call: TRBJ2-7
clone_size: -
cdr3_aa: CASSPGGAYEQYF
cdr3_nt: TGCGCCAGCTCTCCCGGAGGGGCCTACGAGCAGTACTTC

d_call: -
v_call: TRBV5-1
j_call: TRBJ1-1
clone_size: -
cdr3_aa: CASSWSAGLGTEAFF
cdr3_nt: TGCGCCAGCAGCTGGAGTGCGGGGTTAGGCACTGAAGCTTTCTTT

d_call: -
v_call: TRBV11-2
j_call: TRBJ1-1
clone_size: -
cdr3_aa: CASSQTEPNTEAFF
cdr3_nt: TGTGCCAGCAGTCAGACAGAACCGAACACTGAAGCTTTCTTT

d_call: TRBD1
v_call: TRBV4-3
j_call: TRBJ2-1
clone_size: -
cdr3_aa: CASGTRGLSSYNEQFF
cdr3_nt: TGCGCCAGCGGAACCAGGGGGCTTAGCTCCTACAATGAGCAGTTCTTC

d_call: -
v_call: TRBV11-2
j_call: TRBJ1-1
clone_size: once
cdr3_aa: CASSLTPGGSRRNTEAFF
cdr3_nt: TGTGCCAGCAGCCTGACCCCGGGGGGGAGTAGAAGGAACACTGAAGCTTTCTTT

d_call: -
v_call: TRBV5-6
j_call: TRBJ2-7
clone_size: few
cdr3_aa: CASSFAAGYEQYF
cdr3_nt: TGTGCCAGCAGCTTTGCGGCCGGCTACGAGCAGTACTTC

d_call: -
v_call: TRBV5-1
j_call: TRBJ1-1
clone_size: -
cdr3_aa: CASSLARGDTEAFF
cdr3_nt: TGCGCCAGCAGCTTGGCCCGGGGGGACACTGAAGCTTTCTTT

d_call: TRBD1
v_call: TRBV4-1
j_call: TRBJ1-5
clone_size: few
cdr3_aa: CASSQDPIRDRGWQPQHF
cdr3_nt: TGCGCCAGCAGCCAAGATCCTATCCGGGACAGGGGATGGCAGCCCCAGCATTTT

d_call: TRBD1
v_call: TRBV29-1
j_call: TRBJ1-2
clone_size: few
cdr3_aa: CSVFATGGFYGYTF
cdr3_nt: TGCAGCGTTTTTGCGACAGGGGGTTTCTATGGCTACACCTTC

d_call: -
v_call: TRBV7-8
j_call: TRBJ2-7
clone_size: few
cdr3_aa: CASSLGTGYRYEQYF
cdr3_nt: TGTGCCAGCAGCTTAGGCACAGGGTATCGCTACGAGCAGTACTTC

d_call: TRBD2
v_call: TRBV2
j_call: TRBJ2-2
clone_size: -
cdr3_aa: CASGLAGPGELFF
cdr3_nt: TGTGCCAGCGGGCTAGCGGGGCCCGGGGAGCTGTTTTTT

d_call: -
v_call: TRBV27
j_call: TRBJ1-2
clone_size: -
cdr3_aa: CASSLSGHGYTF
cdr3_nt: TGTGCCAGCAGTTTATCGGGCCATGGCTACACCTTC

d_call: TRBD1
v_call: TRBV11-2
j_call: TRBJ2-4
clone_size: medium-sized
cdr3_aa: CASSTRTGGVAKNIQYF
cdr3_nt: TGTGCCAGCAGCACCCGGACAGGCGGTGTAGCCAAAAACATTCAGTACTTC

d_call: -
v_call: TRBV10-3
j_call: TRBJ1-2
clone_size: -
cdr3_aa: CAISESMDSVTYTF
cdr3_nt: TGTGCCATCAGTGAGTCGATGGACAGTGTAACCTACACCTTC

d_call: -
v_call: TRBV5-1
j_call: TRBJ2-7
clone_size: -
cdr3_aa: CASSLEVEHYEQYF
cdr3_nt: TGCGCCAGCAGCTTGGAGGTCGAGCACTACGAGCAGTACTTC

d_call: -
v_call: TRBV9
j_call: TRBJ2-1
clone_size: once
cdr3_aa: CASSVGGQPYNEQFF
cdr3_nt: TGTGCCAGCAGCGTAGGTGGACAGCCATACAATGAGCAGTTCTTC

d_call: TRBD1
v_call: TRBV29-1
j_call: TRBJ2-7
clone_size: -
cdr3_aa: CSVKTGEGIYEQYF
cdr3_nt: TGCAGCGTCAAGACAGGGGAAGGAATATACGAGCAGTACTTC

d_call: -
v_call: TRBV10-3
j_call: TRBJ2-7
clone_size: -
cdr3_aa: CAISESNSAYEQYF
cdr3_nt: TGTGCCATCAGTGAGTCGAACAGCGCCTACGAGCAGTACTTC

d_call: -
v_call: TRBV29-1
j_call: TRBJ1-4
clone_size: -
cdr3_aa: CSAGAREKLFF
cdr3_nt: TGCAGCGCCGGCGCACGTGAAAAACTGTTTTTT

d_call: -
v_call: TRBV4-3
j_call: TRBJ2-1
clone_size: -
cdr3_aa: CASSQDQRGNEQFF
cdr3_nt: TGCGCCAGCAGCCAAGATCAGAGAGGCAATGAGCAGTTCTTC

d_call: -
v_call: TRBV7-2
j_call: TRBJ1-5
clone_size: -
cdr3_aa: CASSLDGRVQPQHF
cdr3_nt: TGTGCCAGCAGCTTAGATGGCAGGGTTCAGCCCCAGCATTTT

d_call: -
v_call: TRBV10-3
j_call: TRBJ2-7
clone_size: -
cdr3_aa: CAIGPGLAYEQYF
cdr3_nt: TGTGCCATCGGGCCGGGATTGGCCTACGAGCAGTACTTC